The rows below give T cell receptor beta chains drawn from one sample of a study of shared clonotypes between healthy human individuals. Sequenced by immunoSEQ multiplex PCR; TCRdb stores in-frame clones only, minus some. The sample has about 980,000 clones, 70% to 85% seen once. Material: memory CD4+ T cells sorted from blood. The receptors shown here come from a man aged 18 to 30 in good health. CDR3s include the opening cysteine and the closing phenylalanine or tryptophan. A D gene is named only where the DNA matches it firmly. Clone size is given for some rows only: seen once, a few or many times, or a class if the clone is expanded.

clone_size j_call d_call v_call cdr3_nt cdr3_aa
. TRBJ2-1 TRBD2 TRBV30 TGTGCCTGGAGTGTATGGGGGACTAGCTACCCCAATGAGCAGTTCTTC CAWSVWGTSYPNEQFF
. TRBJ1-2 . TRBV7-2 TGTGCCAGCAGCCCGTTGGGGGGGGTTAACTATGGCTACACCTTC CASSPLGGVNYGYTF
few TRBJ1-2 TRBD1 TRBV9 TGTGCCAGCAGCGCAAGAACAGGGGTGACTAACTATGGCTACACCTTC CASSARTGVTNYGYTF
. TRBJ2-7 . TRBV4-1 TGCGCCAGCAGCCCCTCTAGCGTATACCCCTACGAGCAGTACTTC CASSPSSVYPYEQYF
. TRBJ2-5 . TRBV10-3 TGTGCCATCAGTGCCGGACAAGAGACCCAGTACTTC CAISAGQETQYF
. TRBJ1-1 TRBD1 TRBV18 TGTGCCAGCTCACTGTTACAGGGGGGCGCCCCTGAAGCTTTCTTT CASSLLQGGAPEAFF
. TRBJ1-4 . TRBV10-2 TGCGCCAGCAGTGACAGGGCGGAAAAACTGTTTTTT CASSDRAEKLFF
. TRBJ2-3 . TRBV6-5 TGTGCCACTATTTCAGAGTTTACGCAGTATTTT CATISEFTQYF
. TRBJ2-3 . TRBV7-2 TGTGCCAGCAGCTTACGACCTACACCAGATACGCAGTATTTT CASSLRPTPDTQYF
. TRBJ2-7 TRBD2 TRBV27 TGTGCCAGCAGTCGGGGGGAGGTCTCCTACGAGCAGTACTTC CASSRGEVSYEQYF
. TRBJ1-1 TRBD1 TRBV6-5 TGTGCCAGCAGTCGCGGGACAGCGAACACTGAAGCTTTCTTT CASSRGTANTEAFF
few TRBJ1-1 TRBD1 TRBV6-1 TGTGCCAGCACTGAGGGACAGGGACACACTGAAGCTTTCTTT CASTEGQGHTEAFF
. TRBJ2-1 TRBD1 TRBV5-1 TGCGCCAGCAGCTTGGAAGGACAGGGGATACATGAGCAGTTCTTC CASSLEGQGIHEQFF
. TRBJ1-2 . TRBV6-5 TGTGCCAGCAGCCAAGGACAGCTCTATGGCTACACCTTC CASSQGQLYGYTF
few TRBJ2-1 . TRBV7-2 TGTGCCAGCAGCCAGAAAGCAAATACCGGCAATGAGCAGTTCTTC CASSQKANTGNEQFF
. TRBJ1-4 . TRBV6-5 TGTGCCAGCAGGTCGATCAATGAAAAACTGTTTTTT CASRSINEKLFF
. TRBJ2-7 . TRBV27 TGTGCCAGCAGTTCCCCCCCGGGACTGACCTACGAGCAGTACTTC CASSSPPGLTYEQYF
many TRBJ1-4 . TRBV5-6 TGTGCCAGCAGCTGGAGAGGGGGTGATGAAAAACTGTTTTTT CASSWRGGDEKLFF
. TRBJ1-1 . TRBV7-8 TGTGCCAGCAGCAACACTGGGGGTGTAACGGCCACTGAAGCTTTCTTT CASSNTGGVTATEAFF
. TRBJ1-3 . TRBV4-3 TGCGCCAGCAGCCAAGAACAGGGAAACACCATATATTTT CASSQEQGNTIYF
. TRBJ2-3 TRBD2 TRBV4-3 TGCGCCAGCAGCGCCACTAGCGGGATGACAGATACGCAGTATTTT CASSATSGMTDTQYF
. TRBJ2-1 TRBD2 TRBV13 TGTGCCAGCAGCCGACCGGGACTAGCGGGGTCCTACAATGAGCAGTTCTTC CASSRPGLAGSYNEQFF
. TRBJ1-2 TRBD1 TRBV6-6 TGTGCCAGCAGCTATTCGGGACAGGGTAAGACGGATGGCTACACCTTC CASSYSGQGKTDGYTF
. TRBJ2-1 TRBD2 TRBV4-2 TGTGCCAGCAGCCAAGATAGAGGCGGGGGGGCGAATGAGCAGTTCTTC CASSQDRGGGANEQFF
. TRBJ2-2 . TRBV9 TGTGCCAGCAGCCCCCGGGACCTCACCGGGGAGCTGTTTTTT CASSPRDLTGELFF
. TRBJ1-2 . TRBV5-1 TGCGCCAGCAGCTTGGAAGGCTATGGCTACACCTTC CASSLEGYGYTF
. TRBJ1-3 . TRBV30 TGTGCCTGGAAGGTGGCTGGAAACACCATATATTTT CAWKVAGNTIYF
few TRBJ1-4 . TRBV5-1 TGCGCCAGCAGCTTGGGGAGGCCCAGCGCGATGGATGAAAAACTGTTTTTT CASSLGRPSAMDEKLFF
once TRBJ2-2 . TRBV2 TGTGCCAGCGCTACGGGACTCCTTGGCACCGGGGAGCTGTTTTTT CASATGLLGTGELFF
. TRBJ1-2 TRBD1 TRBV18 TGTGCCAGCTCACAGGACAGGGGGCACACCTTC CASSQDRGHTF
. TRBJ2-7 . TRBV5-1 TGCGCCAGCAGCTTCTGGTTCTCCTCCTACGAGCAGTACTTC CASSFWFSSYEQYF
. TRBJ2-5 . TRBV5-4 TGTGCCAGCAGCTTGGCCTTGGGGGGGGCAGAGACCCAGTACTTC CASSLALGGAETQYF
. TRBJ1-1 . TRBV5-4 TGTGCCAGCAGCTTGGGACGACAGTTGAACACTGAAGCTTTCTTT CASSLGRQLNTEAFF
. TRBJ2-3 TRBD2 TRBV5-6 TGTGCCAGCACCCCGACTAGCGGGGCGTATACGCAGTATTTT CASTPTSGAYTQYF
. TRBJ2-3 TRBD1 TRBV18 TGTGCCAGCTCACCAGCGACAGGGAAAGGGGGTACGCAGTATTTT CASSPATGKGGTQYF
. TRBJ1-3 . TRBV18 TGTGCCAGCTCACCACCGGGGCAGACCGCCATATATTTT CASSPPGQTAIYF
. TRBJ2-7 TRBD2 TRBV30 TGTGCCTGGAGTGTACGGGGGGTGACCTACGAGCAGTACTTC CAWSVRGVTYEQYF
once TRBJ2-3 . TRBV21-1 TGTGCCAGCATCGAGACAGGGCACACAGATACGCAGTATTTT CASIETGHTDTQYF
many TRBJ2-2 . TRBV13 TGTGCCAGCAGCTTTTACCAGCTCTACACCGGGGAGCTGTTTTTT CASSFYQLYTGELFF
. TRBJ2-1 TRBD2 TRBV2 TGTGCCAGCAGTGTCGAGAGGCCTCCTAGCGGGAGAACCAGCGAGCAGTTCTTC CASSVERPPSGRTSEQFF
. TRBJ1-4 . TRBV19 TGTGCCAGTAGTCTTGAAGAACAAGCGGGTAATGAAAAACTGTTTTTT CASSLEEQAGNEKLFF
. TRBJ2-3 . TRBV28 TGTGCCAGCAGCCCGGGATCTTGGGCGCAGTATTTT CASSPGSWAQYF
once TRBJ1-2 . TRBV5-6 TGTGCCAGCAGCTCGAAGGTCGCAGGGAAAGCTAACTATGGCTACACCTTC CASSSKVAGKANYGYTF
. TRBJ1-2 TRBD1 TRBV4-1 TGCGCCAGCAGCCAGGGTGGACAGGTTCAGTATGGCTACACCTTC CASSQGGQVQYGYTF
. TRBJ2-5 TRBD2 TRBV2 TGTGCCAGCAGGCTGACTAGCGGGGGCCAAGAGACCCAGTACTTC CASRLTSGGQETQYF
. TRBJ1-1 . TRBV27 TGTGCCAGCAGCTTTGGACTCGGGTGGAACACTGAAGCTTTCTTT CASSFGLGWNTEAFF
once TRBJ2-5 TRBD1 TRBV6-1 TGTGCCAGCAGTGAACCCGGGACAGGGGCTACGGAGACCCAGTACTTC CASSEPGTGATETQYF
few TRBJ2-7 TRBD1 TRBV18 TGTGCCAGCTCCCAAGAACTAACGGGGACAGGTACCTACGAGCAGTACTTC CASSQELTGTGTYEQYF
. TRBJ1-2 . TRBV10-3 TGTGCCATCAGTGAGCCCGACAGAGGAACCTATGGCTACACCTTC CAISEPDRGTYGYTF
. TRBJ2-5 . TRBV5-4 TGTGCCAGCAGCGCCAATTCCGGGACCCCCGGGGCCCAGTACTTC CASSANSGTPGAQYF
few TRBJ1-2 . TRBV27 TGTGCCAGCAGTATTAACTATGGCTACACCTTC CASSINYGYTF